This note documents a single T cell receptor (beta chain) sequence. Its specificity is not known. Data came from immunoSEQ multiplex PCR; TCRdb stores just in-frame clones and leaves some out. Altogether 150,000 to 200,000 clones are present, around 94% being singletons, with the ten largest covering under 2%. V was clipped by 5 bases and J by 6 bases, with 20 bases between them. This CDR3 comprises 15 residues. From germline, CDR1 is MNHEY and CDR2 SVGAGI. Some second doses came at about 4 weeks and others at about 12 weeks; these were pooled. The data were obtained in a study of T cell responses to AZD1222 COVID-19 vaccine. Notes on the study in general: Recipients of AZD1222 seropositive at baseline numbered only five or six. Reports indicate that nearly half of spike-specific TCRs are directed at unmutated variant regions.

The receptor was isolated from an adult who received the AZD1222 COVID-19 vaccine. The chain employs TRBV6-5 and TRBJ2-7; D may be TRBD1 or TRBD2 (5 bases each). The sample here was peripheral blood, taken 28 days after the second AZD1222 dose. The chain's CDR3 is CASSLLRDPWSEQYF. The CDR3 nucleotides read TGTGCCAGCAGTCTCCTGAGGGACCCTTGGTCCGAGCAGTACTTC.